The clone carrying this T cell receptor beta chain was observed a few times. Trimming shortened V by 5 bases and J by 1 base, and 9 bases separated the two germline ends. Germline values: CDR1 SGHRS, CDR2 YFSETQ. CDR3 length: 14 residues. This sample is drawn from a study of blood T cell repertoires in COVID-19. Study-level background: Sites across the United States, Italy and Spain contributed samples from acute and convalescent COVID-19.

Some clones are missing from TCRdb's copy, which holds only in-frame ones; the method was immunoSEQ multiplex PCR. The repertoire has about 300,000 clones, 80% to 90% of them found once; the top ten carry approximately 4.1%. Participants were placed into cohorts based on the clinical history they reported. Cohort 3 donors were reported recovered after two negative PCRs, clearance, or symptom resolution. The gene calls are TRBV5-1 and TRBJ2-2, with D perhaps matching TRBD1 (5 bases). The receptor comes from a man aged 25 to 45 who had recovered from COVID-19. Sequenced sample: PBMCs or T cells enriched from blood (not recorded which). Written as DNA, the CDR3 is TGCGCCAGCAGGCCAGGGCAGAACACCGGGGAGCTGTTTTTT. Translating it yields CASRPGQNTGELFF.